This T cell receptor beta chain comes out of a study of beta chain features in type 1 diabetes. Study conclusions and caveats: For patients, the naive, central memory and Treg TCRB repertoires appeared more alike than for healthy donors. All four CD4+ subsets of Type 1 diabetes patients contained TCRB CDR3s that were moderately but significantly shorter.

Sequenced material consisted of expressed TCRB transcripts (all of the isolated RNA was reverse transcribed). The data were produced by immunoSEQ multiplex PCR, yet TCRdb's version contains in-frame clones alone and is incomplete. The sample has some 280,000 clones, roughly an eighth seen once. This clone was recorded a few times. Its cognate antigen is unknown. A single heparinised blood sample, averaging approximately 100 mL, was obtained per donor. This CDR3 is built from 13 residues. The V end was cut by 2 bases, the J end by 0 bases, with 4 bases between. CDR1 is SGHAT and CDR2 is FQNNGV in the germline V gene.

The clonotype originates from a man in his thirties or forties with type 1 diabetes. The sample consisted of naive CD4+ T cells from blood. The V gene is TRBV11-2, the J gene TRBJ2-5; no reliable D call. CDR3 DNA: TGTGCCAGCAGCTTACCGTACCAAGAGACCCAGTACTTC. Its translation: CASSLPYQETQYF.